The source of this TCR beta chain is a study of blood T cell repertoires in COVID-19. Germline V gene lookup returns CDR1 LNHDA and CDR2 SQIVND (reference sequence). The CDR3 is made up of 13 amino acids. Trimming stripped 5 bases from V and 1 base from J, with 8 bases between. Libraries were prepared by immunoSEQ multiplex PCR; TCRdb keeps only in-frame clonotypes and omits some of them. The sample contains over 55,000 clones, 88% of which appear only once. The chain couples TRBV19 to TRBJ1-2, with D perhaps matching TRBD1 (5 bases). The sequenced sample consisted of peripheral blood. The receptor was isolated from a human donor in a cohort sampled during active COVID-19. The CDR3: CASSDRNNYGYTF. CDR3 bases: TGTGCCAGTAGTGACAGAAATAACTATGGCTACACCTTC.